These 7 T cell receptor beta chains originate from one sample sequenced in a study of T cells after yellow fever vaccination. From the 5' RACE reads, TCRdb called clonotypes with MiXCR, one entry per CDR3 protein. The sample includes 250,000 to 400,000 distinct CDR3 sequences, over 4% of them seen just once. The sample here was PBMCs, taken 5 days after the yellow fever booster vaccination. Source of these receptors: a young man who received the YFV17D yellow fever vaccine.

This clonotype came up a few times. The chain is built from TRBV20-1 and TRBJ2-7; D might be TRBD2 (5 bases). The CDR3 extends over 13 amino acids. Germline lookup yields CDR1 DFQATT and CDR2 SNEGSKA (reference sequence). Trimming stripped 7 bases from V and 0 bases from J, with 13 bases between. The CDR3 loop is CSVLQRDSYEQYF. The CDR3 region has the DNA TGCAGTGTTCTCCAGAGGGACTCCTACGAGCAGTACTTC.

V and J are TRBV29-1 and TRBJ2-1, with 9 bases fitting TRBD2. The CDR3 has 12 residues. Germline assignment: CDR1 SQVTM and CDR2 ANQGSEA. V was clipped by 7 bases and J by 4 bases; unmatched bases: 2. CDR3 sequence (DNA): TGCAGCGAGCGGGGGGCTTACAATGAGCAGTTCTTC. This translates into CSERGAYNEQFF.

This clonotype was counted between two and nine times. The genes are TRBV7-8 and TRBJ2-7; 9 nucleotides line up with TRBD2. The germline gives CDR1 SGHVS, CDR2 FQNEAQ. Trimming cost V 1 base and J 12 bases; bases outside gene matches: 10. This CDR3 is 14 amino acids long. The CDR3 here is CASSLDLLAGPWYV. The CDR3 coding sequence is TGTGCCAGCAGCTTAGATTTACTAGCGGGTCCATGGTACGTC.

This clonotype showed up just a few times. The V gene is TRBV5-5, the J gene TRBJ2-1; 10 bases fit TRBD2. The germline gives CDR1 SGHKS, CDR2 YYEKEE (reference sequence). This CDR3 is built from 16 residues. The V gene end was trimmed by 3 bases and the J gene end by 6 bases; junction bases not matched to a gene: 9. The CDR3 nucleotides read TGTGCCAGCAGCTGGGCCCGACAGCGGGGGGGCAATGAGCAGTTCTTC. It is translated as CASSWARQRGGNEQFF.

This clonotype was seen ten or more times. The chain uses TRBV7-6 and TRBJ2-3; 9 bases match TRBD1. This CDR3 contains 16 residues. V trimming: 4 bases; J trimming: 4 bases; junction bases outside the gene matches: 9. CDR1 and CDR2 (germline): SGHVS, FNYEAQ. The CDR3 region is CASSSGQGRRSDTQYF. The CDR3 region has the DNA TGTGCCAGCAGCTCGGGACAGGGAAGACGGTCAGATACGCAGTATTTT.

The table lists this clonotype with many counts. This chain joins TRBV28 and TRBJ2-3; TRBD1 is a possible D gene (6 bases). Germline V gene data show CDR1 as MDHEN and CDR2 as SYDVKM. CDR3 length equals 15 residues. Deletions cut 5 bases from V and 2 bases from J, with 14 bases between. CDR3 residues: CASSNGGTNTDTQYF. CDR3 nucleotide sequence: TGTGCCAGCAGTAACGGTGGGACAAACACAGATACGCAGTATTTT.

This clonotype was recorded a few times. The chain uses TRBV19 and TRBJ2-7; D perhaps matches TRBD2 (6 bases). The germline V gene has CDR1 LNHDA and CDR2 SQIVND (reference sequence). Trimming took off 2 bases at V and 0 bases at J, with 8 bases between the two ends. The CDR3 covers 14 residues. The CDR3 nucleotides read TGTGCCAGTAGTATACGGGGGAACTCCTACGAGCAGTACTTC. It specifies CASSIRGNSYEQYF.